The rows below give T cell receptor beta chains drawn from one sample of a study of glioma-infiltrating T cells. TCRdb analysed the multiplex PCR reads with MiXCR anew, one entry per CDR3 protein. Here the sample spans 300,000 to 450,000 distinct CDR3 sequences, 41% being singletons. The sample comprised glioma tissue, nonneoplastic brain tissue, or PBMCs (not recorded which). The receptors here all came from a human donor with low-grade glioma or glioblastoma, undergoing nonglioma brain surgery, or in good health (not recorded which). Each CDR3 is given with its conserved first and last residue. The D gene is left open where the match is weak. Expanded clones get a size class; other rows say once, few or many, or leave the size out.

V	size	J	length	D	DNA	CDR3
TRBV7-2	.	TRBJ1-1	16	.	TGTGCCAGCAGTGCTACTCTCAGGGTGATGAACACTGAAGCTTTCTTT	CASSATLRVMNTEAFF
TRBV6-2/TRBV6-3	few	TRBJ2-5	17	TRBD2	TGTGCCAAGTATCCGGGACTAGCGGGAGGACGCCGGGAGACCCAGTACTTC	CAKYPGLAGGRRETQYF
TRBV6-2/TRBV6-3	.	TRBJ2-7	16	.	TGTGCCAGCAGTTACTCGAGAGACTGGCCCTCCTACGAGCAGTACTTC	CASSYSRDWPSYEQYF
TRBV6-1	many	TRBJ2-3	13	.	TGTGCCAGCTCAATTTGGGTCACAGATACGCAGTATTTT	CASSIWVTDTQYF
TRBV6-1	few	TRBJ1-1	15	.	TGTGCCAGCAGTGATATATGGGGTGGCAACACTGAAGCTTTCTTT	CASSDIWGGNTEAFF
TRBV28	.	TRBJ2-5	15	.	TGTGCCAGCAGTTTATACCTCAGACAGCAAGAGACCCAGTACTTC	CASSLYLRQQETQYF
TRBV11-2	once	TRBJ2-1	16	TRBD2	TGTGCCAGCAGCAGCCAGACTAGCGGGCTGATCCATGAGCAGTTCTTC	CASSSQTSGLIHEQFF
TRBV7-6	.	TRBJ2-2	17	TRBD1	TGTGCTAGCAGCCGTACCGGGACAGGCTTCTACACCGGGGAGCTGTTTTTT	CASSRTGTGFYTGELFF
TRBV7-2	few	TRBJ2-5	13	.	TGTGCCAGCAGCTTCAACGTTCAAGAGACCCAGTACTTC	CASSFNVQETQYF
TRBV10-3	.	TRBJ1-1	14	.	TGTGCCATCAGTGAGTCGGCACCGGACGCTGAAGCTTTCTTT	CAISESAPDAEAFF
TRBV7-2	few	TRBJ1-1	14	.	TGTGCCAGCAGCCCAGGGGCGGCGAACACTGAAGCTTTCTTT	CASSPGAANTEAFF
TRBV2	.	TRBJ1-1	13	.	TGTGCCAGCAGTACCGGTATGAACACTGAAGCTTTCTTT	CASSTGMNTEAFF
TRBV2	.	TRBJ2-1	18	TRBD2	TGTGCCAGCAGTGCGGGACTAGCGGGAGGGCCTAAAAAGAATGAGCAGTTCTTC	CASSAGLAGGPKKNEQFF
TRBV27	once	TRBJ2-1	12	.	TGTGCCAGCAGTTTACTGTCGGGATATCTGTTCTTC	CASSLLSGYLFF
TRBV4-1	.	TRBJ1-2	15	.	TGCGCCAGCAGCCAAGAAATACAGATACTGCTTGGCTACACCTTC	CASSQEIQILLGYTF
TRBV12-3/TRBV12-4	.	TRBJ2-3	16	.	TGTGCCAGCAGCCCAGATGGTTTCGCTAGCACAGATACGCAGTATTTT	CASSPDGFASTDTQYF
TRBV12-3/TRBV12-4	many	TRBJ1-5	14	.	TGTGCCAGCAGTTATCGGGCAGGATATCAGCCCCAGCATTTT	CASSYRAGYQPQHF
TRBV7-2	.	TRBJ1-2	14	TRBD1	TGTGCCAGCAGCCTTCAGTCGGACAGGCCTGACTACACCTTC	CASSLQSDRPDYTF
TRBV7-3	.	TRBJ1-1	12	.	TGTGCCAGCAGCCATGGGGGGACTGAAGCTTTCTTT	CASSHGGTEAFF
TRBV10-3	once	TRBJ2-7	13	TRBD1	TGTGCCATCAGTTGGACAGGTTACGACGAGCAGTACTTC	CAISWTGYDEQYF
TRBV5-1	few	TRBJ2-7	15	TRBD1	TGCGCCAGCAGCCCTAGCCGGGACAGCCCCTACGAGCAGTACTTC	CASSPSRDSPYEQYF
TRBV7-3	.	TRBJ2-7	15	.	TGTGCCAGCAGCCCCGAGGCACACACATTCTACGAGCAGTACTTC	CASSPEAHTFYEQYF
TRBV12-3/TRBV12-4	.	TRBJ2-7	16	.	TGTGCCGGCAGTTTAGTAAAGGGGGGATCTTCCTACGAGCAGTACTTC	CAGSLVKGGSSYEQYF
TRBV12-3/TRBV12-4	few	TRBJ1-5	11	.	TGTGCCAGCAGCTTTCGCCAGCCCCAGCATTTT	CASSFRQPQHF
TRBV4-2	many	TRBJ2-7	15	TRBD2	TGTGCCAGCAGCCAAGTTGAACTAGCGGGAGGAGAGCAGTACTTC	CASSQVELAGGEQYF
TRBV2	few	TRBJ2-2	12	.	TGTGCCAGCAGTGAAGACAGCGGGGAGCTGTTTTTT	CASSEDSGELFF
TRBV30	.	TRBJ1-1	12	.	TGTGCCCAACAACAGGGGAACACTGAAGCTTTCTTT	CAQQQGNTEAFF
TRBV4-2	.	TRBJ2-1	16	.	TGTGCCAGCAGCCAAAGGGGCCGGACGGATGAGGATGAGCAGTTCTTC	CASSQRGRTDEDEQFF
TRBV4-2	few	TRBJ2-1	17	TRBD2	TGTGCCAGCAGCCAAGAAGACTGGACTAGCTCCTACAATGAGCAGTTCTTC	CASSQEDWTSSYNEQFF
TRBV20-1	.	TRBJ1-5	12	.	TGCGGTGCTAGAGGGTGGGATCAGCTCCAGCATTTT	CGARGWDQLQHF
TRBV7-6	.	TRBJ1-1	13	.	TGTGCCAGCAGACAGGAAGTTGAGGCTGAAGCTTTCTTT	CASRQEVEAEAFF
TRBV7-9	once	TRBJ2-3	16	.	TGTGCCAGCAGCTTGGCCCCTGCGGGAAACACAGATACGCAGTATTTT	CASSLAPAGNTDTQYF
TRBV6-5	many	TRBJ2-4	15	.	TGTGCCAGCAGTTACTCGTTTGGGGAAATGAACATTCAGTACTTC	CASSYSFGEMNIQYF
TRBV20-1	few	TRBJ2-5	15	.	TGCAGTGCCCGGTCAGGGCTAGGAGGGGGGGATACCCAGTACTTC	CSARSGLGGGDTQYF
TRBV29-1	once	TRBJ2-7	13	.	TGCAGCGGCCGGGACTCAATTTCCTACGAGCAGTACTTC	CSGRDSISYEQYF
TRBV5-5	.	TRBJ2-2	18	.	TGCGCCAGCAGCTTAACGCCCGGGGCGGGCGGAAACACCGGGGAGCTGTTTTTT	CASSLTPGAGGNTGELFF
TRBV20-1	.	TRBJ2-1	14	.	TGCAGTGCACACGCCGGGGACGCCTACAATGAGCAGTTCTTC	CSAHAGDAYNEQFF
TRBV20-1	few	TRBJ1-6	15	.	TGCAGTGCTAGAGATCAGCAGGGAGAGACGACACCCCTCCACTTT	CSARDQQGETTPLHF
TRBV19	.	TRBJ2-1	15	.	TGTGCCAGTAGTATAGTCGTCAGCTCCTACAATGTGCAGTTCTTC	CASSIVVSSYNVQFF
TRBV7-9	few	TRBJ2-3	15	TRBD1	TGTGCCAGCAGCTATCCGGGACAGAGCACAGATACGCAGTATTTT	CASSYPGQSTDTQYF
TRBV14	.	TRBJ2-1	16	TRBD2	TGTGCCAGCAGCCAAGGGGGAGGGGCCGCCAGGAATGAGCAGTTCTTC	CASSQGGGAARNEQFF
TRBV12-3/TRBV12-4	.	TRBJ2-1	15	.	TGTGCCAGCAGGCCCGAGAGGCGGGAAGGGAATGAGCAGTTCTTC	CASRPERREGNEQFF
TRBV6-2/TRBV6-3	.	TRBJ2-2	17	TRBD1	TGTGCCAGCACCAAACCATTACAGGGGGTGAGCACCGGGGAGCTGTTTTTT	CASTKPLQGVSTGELFF
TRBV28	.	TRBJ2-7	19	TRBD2	TGTGCCAGCAGTCGCACGTTTCGGGGGAGCGGGAGGGTTCCGTGGGAGCAGTACTTC	CASSRTFRGSGRVPWEQYF
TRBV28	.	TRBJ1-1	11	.	TGTGCCACCTACCGAAACACTGAAGCTTTCTTT	CATYRNTEAFF
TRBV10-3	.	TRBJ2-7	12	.	TGTGCCATCAGTGACAGGTCCTACGAGCAGTACTTC	CAISDRSYEQYF
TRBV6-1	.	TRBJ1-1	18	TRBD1	TGTGCCAGCAGTCCATATCCTCCGGGACAGGGAGGAAGAACTGGAGCTTTCTTT	CASSPYPPGQGGRTGAFF
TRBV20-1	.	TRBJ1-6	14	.	TGCAGTGCCGGGCCCACGCCTCTTAATTCACCCCTCCACTTT	CSAGPTPLNSPLHF